This T cell receptor (beta chain) is drawn from a study of blood T cell repertoires in COVID-19. Study summary: Specimens from acute and convalescent COVID-19 originated in the United States, Italy and Spain.

The V gene lost 3 bases and the J gene lost 1 base, with 12 bases spanning the gap. This CDR3 has 14 residues. Germline lookup yields CDR1 GTSNPN and CDR2 SVGIG (reference sequence). Original methodology: Amplified reference gene primers provided the basis for estimating nucleated cell counts. Measured with immunoSEQ multiplex PCR; TCRdb has only the in-frame clones, and not every one. V and J calls and clone size follow that table, whereas D and trimming were derived from the DNA. This table holds approximately 15,000 clones, over 65% found once. This chain connects TRBV30 to TRBJ1-2; a weak D match, TRBD1 (5 bases). The clonotype originates from a human donor in a cohort sampled during active COVID-19. The material sequenced was peripheral blood. This chain's CDR3 is CAWRKDTYNYGYTF. DNA for the CDR3: TGTGCCTGGAGGAAGGACACATATAACTATGGCTACACCTTC.